This TCR beta chain was captured by sequencing in a study of blood T cell repertoires in COVID-19. The assay was immunoSEQ multiplex PCR, and TCRdb's table has in-frame clones only and misses some. The sample has about 250,000 clones; 65% to 90% are singletons. Which cohort a participant joined came from the clinical history participants gave. Trimming removed 0 bases at V and 0 bases at J, with 9 bases between. This CDR3 is built from 16 residues. Per the germline V gene, CDR1 is MNHEY and CDR2 is SVGAGI. The sample taken for sequencing was PBMCs or T cells enriched from blood (not recorded which). The clonotype was recovered from a man aged 40-49 years who had recovered from COVID-19. The V and J genes are TRBV6-5 and TRBJ1-3; TRBD1 might be the D (6 bases). CDR3 DNA: TGTGCCAGCAGTTACTCAACAGGGATCTCTGGAAACACCATATATTTT. Its protein product is CASSYSTGISGNTIYF.